Detailed here is one T cell receptor beta chain. The antigen remains unidentified. The CDR3 sequence is 16 residues long. CDR1 is SGHVS and CDR2 is FQNEAQ in the germline V gene. J was trimmed by 2 bases and V by 5 bases; bases with no gene match: 8. These data originate in a study of T cell clones after liver transplantation. Generated by immunoSEQ multiplex PCR, the TCRdb table keeps only in-frame clones and is missing some. The sample consists of 85,000 to 110,000 clones, roughly four fifths of them appearing once. The study's findings and limits: Graft donor-reactive T cells possibly entered the graft instead of undergoing deletion. These preliminary findings come from unstandardized post-transplant sampling times. Compared with third party-reactive sequences, donor-reactive ones declined more, independent of withdrawal success.

The chain combines TRBV7-8 with TRBJ2-1, with 8 positions matching TRBD2. Sequenced here: CD4+ T cells from blood, sampled around 44 months after liver transplant. The receptor's source is a human patient who received a liver transplant. Some T cells may be graft donor cells. CDR3 sequence: CASSQSAGRAYNEQFF. In nucleotides, the CDR3 is TGTGCCAGCAGCCAAAGCGCCGGGAGGGCCTACAATGAGCAGTTCTTC. The variable domain in full, with the rest retrieved from reference TRBV7-8 and TRBJ2-1, is GAGVSQSPRYKVAKRGQDVALRCDPISGHVSLFWYQQALGQGPEFLTYFQNEAQLDKSGLPSDRFFAERPEGSVSTLKIQRTQQEDSAVYLCASSQSAGRAYNEQFFGPGTRLTVL.